Listed below are T cell receptor beta chains from one sample, sequenced in a study of technical replicates of blood from a handful of donors. Clones were read by immunoSEQ multiplex PCR, and TCRdb kept only the in-frame ones, dropping some. The repertoire includes tens of thousands of clones, 93% of them detected once, and 0.25% to 0.3% sits in the top ten. The sequenced material came from T cells isolated from PBMCs. These receptors all stem from a human donor in good health. Both conserved end residues are part of each CDR3. Each record gives: D gene, clone size, J gene, V gene, CDR3 DNA, CDR3 protein. A D gene is named only where the DNA matches it firmly. Clone size is shown for a subset of rows, as once, few, many or a class of expanded clone.

>NA|NA|TRBJ1-1|TRBV7-8
TGTGCCAGCAGCTCCGGCTGGCCACCGGCGGACACTGAAGCTTTCTTT
CASSSGWPPADTEAFF
>NA|NA|TRBJ1-6|TRBV10-3
TGTGCCACCCAAGAACAGGCCTCCTATAATTCACCCCTCCACTTT
CATQEQASYNSPLHF
>TRBD1|NA|TRBJ2-7|TRBV28
TGTGCCAGCAGCCCAGACAGGGCCGAGCAGTACTTC
CASSPDRAEQYF
>NA|NA|TRBJ2-1|TRBV6-5
TGTGCCAGCAGACCGGGTCCAAACTCCTACAATGAGCAGTTCTTC
CASRPGPNSYNEQFF
>NA|NA|TRBJ1-5|TRBV7-6
TGTGCCAGCAGCTTAGATGACAGTGGCAATCAGCCCCAGCATTTT
CASSLDDSGNQPQHF
>NA|NA|TRBJ2-7|TRBV28
TGTGCCAGCAGCCATTCCTCCTACGAGCAGTACTTC
CASSHSSYEQYF
>TRBD1|NA|TRBJ2-7|TRBV25-1
TGTGCCAGCAGTGAATCGGGACAGCTTACCTACGAGCAGTACTTC
CASSESGQLTYEQYF
>TRBD1|NA|TRBJ1-1|TRBV11-3
TGTGCCAGCAGCTTATCTCTTACAGGGGCCAACACTGAAGCTTTCTTT
CASSLSLTGANTEAFF
>NA|once|TRBJ2-1|TRBV15
TGTGCCACCATGATAAGCGAGAACAATGAGCAGTTCTTC
CATMISENNEQFF
>TRBD1|NA|TRBJ1-5|TRBV7-7
TGTGCCAGCAGCCTCAGGGGGGACAGGTACCAGCATTTT
CASSLRGDRYQHF
>TRBD1|NA|TRBJ2-7|TRBV6-5
TGTGCCAGCAGACGACCGGGACAGGCCTACGAGCAGTACTTC
CASRRPGQAYEQYF
>NA|NA|TRBJ1-2|TRBV21-1
TGTGCCAGCAGCAAAGTTAAGGGGGAAGAAAATGGCTACACCTTC
CASSKVKGEENGYTF
>NA|NA|TRBJ1-4|TRBV5-1
TGCGCCAGCAGCCAAGCCCCGGGAAATGAAAAACTGTTTTTT
CASSQAPGNEKLFF
>TRBD1|NA|TRBJ2-2|TRBV6-6
TGTGCCAGCAGCAACGACAGGGACACCGGGGAGCTGTTTTTT
CASSNDRDTGELFF
>NA|NA|TRBJ2-7|TRBV11-2
TGTGCCAGCAGCTTAGGGACACAAACCCCCGAGCAGTACTTC
CASSLGTQTPEQYF
>TRBD1|NA|TRBJ1-1|TRBV19
TGTGCCAGTAGTACCTTACCGGGACAGGGGAACACTGAAGCTTTCTTT
CASSTLPGQGNTEAFF
>NA|NA|TRBJ2-7|TRBV19
TGTGCCAGTAGTATAGTTGAGAGCTCCTACGAGCAGTACTTC
CASSIVESSYEQYF
>TRBD2|once|TRBJ2-1|TRBV10-3
TGTGCCATCAGTGTGCTGTCGGGAGGGACTAACAATGAGCAGTTCTTC
CAISVLSGGTNNEQFF
>NA|NA|TRBJ1-2|TRBV28
TGTGCCAGCAGTTTGGCCCGGGGGTATAATAACTATGGCTACACCTTC
CASSLARGYNNYGYTF
>NA|NA|TRBJ2-1|TRBV7-9
TGTGCCAGCAGCTTAAATGGGGCTGGTACCAATGAGCAGTTCTTC
CASSLNGAGTNEQFF
>NA|NA|TRBJ2-7|TRBV28
TGTGCCAGCGCCTACGAGGGTGGGGGCGGAGGCTACGAGCAGTACTTC
CASAYEGGGGGYEQYF
>TRBD1|NA|TRBJ1-3|TRBV23-1
TGCGCCAGCAGTCAATCGCGGAAATTCCGGGACAGAAGGGATTGCTCTGGAAACACCATATATTTT
CASSQSRKFRDRRDCSGNTIYF
>TRBD2|NA|TRBJ2-2|TRBV10-3
TGTGCCATCAGTGAGCTGAGGCTAGCGGGGGGGACCACCGGGGAGCTGTTTTTT
CAISELRLAGGTTGELFF
>NA|NA|TRBJ1-1|TRBV6-5
TGTGCCAGCAGAACAGGAGGGCACACTGAAGCTTTCTTT
CASRTGGHTEAFF
>NA|NA|TRBJ1-4|TRBV10-3
TGTGCCATCAAAGGGACTGGGCAGGAAAAACTGTTTTTT
CAIKGTGQEKLFF
>NA|NA|TRBJ2-5|TRBV19
TGTGCCAGTAGTCCAGGGATAGGGGCCGCGGAGACCCAGTACTTC
CASSPGIGAAETQYF
>NA|NA|TRBJ1-3|TRBV29-1
TGCAGCACGTCCCGGGGGGACTCTGGAAACACCATATATTTT
CSTSRGDSGNTIYF
>TRBD2|few|TRBJ2-7|TRBV6-1
TGTGCCAGCAGTGAAGTGCTAGCGGGAGCCGAGCAGTACTTC
CASSEVLAGAEQYF
>NA|NA|TRBJ2-5|TRBV5-4
TGTGCCAGCAGCTTGGGTACAGGCGGTTGGTGGACCCAGTACTTC
CASSLGTGGWWTQYF
>NA|NA|TRBJ2-3|TRBV2
TGTGCCAGCAGGACTAGCACAGATACGCAGTATTTT
CASRTSTDTQYF
>TRBD2|NA|TRBJ2-7|TRBV18
TGTGCCAGCTCACCCAGCGGGGGGTTTCACGAGCAGTACTTC
CASSPSGGFHEQYF
>NA|NA|TRBJ2-3|TRBV7-2
TGTGCCAGCAGGTTCGGGGGGCGGACAGATACGCAGTATTTT
CASRFGGRTDTQYF
>NA|NA|TRBJ1-1|TRBV7-6
TGTGCCAGCAGCCCGCTCGGGGGGGGCAATGCTGAAGCTTTCTTT
CASSPLGGGNAEAFF
>NA|NA|TRBJ2-2|TRBV5-1
TGCGCCAGCAGCTTGGGGCTAGAGACGAACACCGGGGAGCTGTTTTTT
CASSLGLETNTGELFF
>NA|once|TRBJ2-2|TRBV27
TGTGCCAGCAGCCTCTCTCCCGGGGAGCTGTTTTTT
CASSLSPGELFF
>TRBD2|NA|TRBJ2-1|TRBV11-2
TGTGCCAGCAGCTCCACTCGGGGGGGGAACAATGAGCAGTTCTTC
CASSSTRGGNNEQFF
>NA|NA|TRBJ2-7|TRBV11-3
TGTGCCAGCAGCTCCGGTCTTTACTACGAGCAGTACTTC
CASSSGLYYEQYF
>TRBD2|NA|TRBJ2-2|TRBV7-9
TGTGCCAGCAGCTTAGCCCAGCGGGGGGCCTACACCGGGGAGCTGTTTTTT
CASSLAQRGAYTGELFF
>NA|NA|TRBJ1-2|TRBV27
TGTGCCAGCAGTTTACTTGCTAACTATGGCTACACCTTC
CASSLLANYGYTF
>NA|NA|TRBJ2-3|TRBV28
TGTGCCAGTTTCCCCGGGGGAAAAGGTGGAGATACGCAGTATTTT
CASFPGGKGGDTQYF
>NA|once|TRBJ2-7|TRBV27
TGTGCCAGCAGCCGTTCCTACGAGCAGTACTTC
CASSRSYEQYF
>NA|NA|TRBJ1-1|TRBV9
TGTGCCAGCAGCGTCCGGGGAGGGGTGGGCACTGAAGCTTTCTTT
CASSVRGGVGTEAFF
>NA|NA|TRBJ2-1|TRBV27
TGTGCCAGCAGTTGGAGCCTAAACCCCTTCAATGAGCAGTTCTTC
CASSWSLNPFNEQFF
>NA|NA|TRBJ1-1|TRBV6-5
TGTGCCAGCAGTTACTTTGGCAGGGTGGACACTGAAGCTTTCTTT
CASSYFGRVDTEAFF
>TRBD2|NA|TRBJ2-1|TRBV12-5
TGTGCTAGTGGTTTGACCAGCATAGCGGGAGCCCGCGTCAATGAGCAGTTCTTC
CASGLTSIAGARVNEQFF
>NA|NA|TRBJ2-5|TRBV2
TGTGCCAGCAGTGAGTGGGGGGGCTCGCAGACCCAGTACTTC
CASSEWGGSQTQYF
>NA|once|TRBJ1-3|TRBV4-1
TGCGCCAGCAGCCACAATACAGGGAGCTCTGGAAACACCATATATTTT
CASSHNTGSSGNTIYF
>NA|NA|TRBJ2-7|TRBV6-6
TGTGCCAGCAGCCTCGGGGGTTCGGGGGAGCAGTACTTC
CASSLGGSGEQYF
>NA|once|TRBJ1-1|TRBV28
TGTGCCAGCGTCGGGGGGGAAATGAACACTGAAGCTTTCTTT
CASVGGEMNTEAFF
>TRBD1|NA|TRBJ2-7|TRBV25-1
TGTGCCAGCGCGGGACAGGGAGAAGGCGAGCAGTACTTC
CASAGQGEGEQYF
>TRBD1|NA|TRBJ2-7|TRBV6-1
TGTGCCAGCAGTGAAGGAGGACAGGGCTACGAGCAGTACTTC
CASSEGGQGYEQYF
>NA|NA|TRBJ2-7|TRBV11-3
TGTGCCAGCAGCTCCGGGACTCCCGAGCAGTACTTC
CASSSGTPEQYF